The clone carrying this T cell receptor (beta chain) was detected many times. What it binds is not known. RNA was extracted from bulk tissue without any cell sorting. Three rounds of nested PCR, following a modified ARM-PCR protocol, produced the TCRbeta library. TCRdb processed the multiplex PCR reads anew with MiXCR; each CDR3 protein has one entry. The table records around 79,000 distinct CDR3 sequences, roughly 72% of them present only once. This sample was included in a study of tumor and adjacent non-tumor tissue in lung cancer. Study findings and constraints: In normal lung, the top 100 clones were significantly more dominant than in tumor.

Material: lung tumor tissue. The sequence derives from a woman in her thirties or forties with non-small cell lung cancer.

DNA of the CDR3: TGTGCCTGGATCAGGAACACTGAAGCTTTCTTT. This codes for CAWIRNTEAFF. The chain joins TRBV30 to TRBJ1-1; D is ambiguous. The CDR3 is made up of 11 amino acids. V lost 4 bases to trimming and J lost 1 base, with 4 bases between them. In germline, CDR1 is GTSNPN, CDR2 SVGIG (reference sequence).